A selection of T cell receptor beta chains follows, all from one sample in a study of PD-L1 blockade in urothelial cancer. Repertoires were generated with immunoSEQ multiplex PCR, while TCRdb's copy carries only in-frame clones and drops some. The sample has about 35,000 clones, 84% seen once. The material was PBMCs, obtained around atezolizumab (anti-PD-L1) treatment. These receptors all stem from a man aged 40-55 years with urothelial cancer. Each CDR3 is given with its conserved first and last residue. A D gene is named only where the DNA matches it firmly. The listing skips clone size in some rows; elsewhere it reads once, few, many or a size class.

j_gene | abundance | d_gene | v_gene | CDR3aa | CDR3nt
TRBJ2-3 | NA | NA | TRBV19 | CASTSTDTQYF | TGTGCCAGTACAAGCACAGATACGCAGTATTTT
TRBJ2-2 | NA | TRBD1 | TRBV11-1 | CASRSRDSRTGELFF | TGTGCCAGCAGGTCCCGGGACAGCCGGACCGGGGAGCTGTTTTTT
TRBJ1-2 | NA | NA | TRBV11-2 | CASSDNRQHYGYTF | TGTGCCAGCAGCGATAATCGACAGCACTATGGCTACACCTTC
TRBJ2-1 | NA | TRBD2 | TRBV6-1 | CASSALTVGRGQFF | TGTGCCAGCAGTGCCCTTACAGTTGGGAGGGGGCAGTTCTTC
TRBJ2-2 | NA | NA | TRBV7-8 | CASSLETPRGLFF | TGTGCCAGCAGCTTAGAGACCCCCCGCGGGCTGTTTTTT
TRBJ1-5 | once | TRBD1 | TRBV5-1 | CASSPTGQGAQPQHF | TGCGCCAGCAGCCCTACCGGACAGGGGGCTCAGCCCCAGCATTTT
TRBJ2-7 | NA | TRBD1 | TRBV7-8 | CASSEGISWDREYYEQYF | TGTGCCAGCAGCGAAGGTATTAGTTGGGACAGGGAGTACTACGAGCAGTACTTC
TRBJ2-3 | NA | NA | TRBV7-9 | CASSLPRDTQYF | TGTGCCAGCAGCTTACCCCGGGATACGCAGTATTTT
TRBJ1-3 | NA | NA | TRBV11-2 | CASSLDRFSGNTIYF | TGTGCCAGCAGCTTAGACAGGTTTTCTGGAAACACCATATATTTT
TRBJ1-4 | few | NA | TRBV7-9 | CASSERYPEKLFF | TGTGCCAGCAGCGAGCGATATCCTGAAAAACTGTTTTTT
TRBJ2-6 | NA | NA | TRBV11-2 | CASSSLGQKFSGANVLTF | TGTGCCAGCAGCTCCCTGGGGCAGAAGTTCTCTGGGGCCAACGTCCTGACTTTC
TRBJ2-1 | NA | TRBD1 | TRBV18 | CASSRGAGGIDEQFF | TGTGCCAGCTCGAGAGGGGCAGGGGGCATTGATGAGCAGTTCTTC
TRBJ2-1 | NA | TRBD2 | TRBV9 | CASSAPQAVSGSDNEQFF | TGTGCCAGCAGCGCCCCTCAGGCTGTTAGCGGGAGTGACAATGAGCAGTTCTTC
TRBJ1-3 | NA | NA | TRBV5-6 | CASSFGVTFSGNTIYF | TGTGCCAGCAGCTTCGGAGTTACTTTCTCTGGAAACACCATATATTTT
TRBJ1-5 | NA | NA | TRBV6-1 | CASTPRGDGYQPQHF | TGTGCCAGCACTCCCAGGGGTGATGGTTATCAGCCCCAGCATTTT
TRBJ2-3 | NA | TRBD2 | TRBV5-6 | CASSGLAGEVGDTQYF | TGTGCCAGCAGCGGATTAGCGGGAGAAGTTGGAGATACGCAGTATTTT
TRBJ1-5 | NA | TRBD1 | TRBV28 | CASSLPGQGWVNQPQHF | TGTGCCAGCAGTTTACCCGGACAGGGCTGGGTTAATCAGCCCCAGCATTTT
TRBJ2-6 | NA | TRBD1 | TRBV5-1 | CASSPANKLQGRFSGANVLTF | TGCGCCAGCAGCCCAGCGAACAAATTACAGGGGCGCTTCTCTGGGGCCAACGTCCTGACTTTC
TRBJ2-5 | once | NA | TRBV19 | CASSRYLAGPQETQYF | TGTGCCAGTAGTCGATATTTGGCGGGACCCCAAGAGACCCAGTACTTC
TRBJ2-1 | NA | NA | TRBV5-1 | CASSRTYNEQFF | TGCGCCAGCAGCAGGACTTACAATGAGCAGTTCTTC
TRBJ1-1 | NA | TRBD1 | TRBV7-6 | CASSQTGGTEAFF | TGTGCCAGCAGCCAGACAGGGGGCACTGAAGCTTTCTTT
TRBJ1-5 | NA | TRBD1 | TRBV7-9 | CASSLTTGQGTGPQHF | TGTGCCAGCAGCTTAACTACGGGACAGGGTACAGGGCCCCAGCATTTT
TRBJ2-2 | NA | NA | TRBV27 | CASSFLPPREGGELFF | TGTGCCAGCAGTTTCCTCCCCCCGCGGGAAGGCGGGGAGCTGTTTTTT
TRBJ1-1 | NA | NA | TRBV5-8 | CASSWAQNTEAFF | TGTGCCAGCAGCTGGGCACAGAACACTGAAGCTTTCTTT
TRBJ1-2 | NA | NA | TRBV29-1 | CSVFTANYGYTF | TGCAGCGTTTTCACAGCAAACTATGGCTACACCTTC
TRBJ2-5 | NA | NA | TRBV2 | CASRRDSLETQYF | TGTGCCAGCAGGAGGGATTCCCTAGAGACCCAGTACTTC
TRBJ2-7 | NA | TRBD2 | TRBV2 | CASRRTLGGRTFSYEQYF | TGTGCCAGCAGGAGGACATTAGGCGGGAGGACCTTCTCCTACGAGCAGTACTTC
TRBJ1-2 | NA | NA | TRBV28 | CASSSPFNLGSYGYTF | TGTGCCAGCAGTTCCCCTTTTAACCTCGGGTCCTATGGCTACACCTTC
TRBJ2-4 | NA | NA | TRBV4-2 | CASSQEGGGQENIQYF | TGTGCCAGCAGCCAAGAGGGCGGGGGACAGGAAAACATTCAGTACTTC
TRBJ2-3 | NA | NA | TRBV28 | CASRPYRSTDTQYF | TGTGCCAGCAGACCATACAGGAGCACAGATACGCAGTATTTT
TRBJ1-1 | NA | NA | TRBV19 | CASTLLMNTEAFF | TGTGCCAGTACGCTATTGATGAACACTGAAGCTTTCTTT
TRBJ1-5 | NA | TRBD1 | TRBV19 | CATEGQGPLYF | TGTGCCACTGAGGGACAGGGGCCCCTGTATTTT
TRBJ2-7 | NA | NA | TRBV28 | CASSGRDILSYEQYF | TGTGCCAGCAGTGGTAGGGACATACTCTCCTACGAGCAGTACTTC
TRBJ1-5 | NA | TRBD1 | TRBV19 | CASSIWSGQGVDQPQHF | TGTGCCAGTAGTATATGGTCCGGCCAGGGGGTAGATCAGCCCCAGCATTTT
TRBJ2-3 | NA | TRBD1 | TRBV5-1 | CASSLDEGQGSTDTQYF | TGCGCCAGCAGCTTGGATGAAGGACAGGGGAGTACAGATACGCAGTATTTT
TRBJ2-3 | NA | TRBD2 | TRBV27 | CASSLLTSGHTDTQYF | TGTGCCAGCAGTTTACTGACTAGCGGACACACAGATACGCAGTATTTT
TRBJ2-7 | NA | NA | TRBV28 | CASSPRGLHLSYEQYF | TGTGCCAGCAGCCCCCGCGGACTACACCTCTCCTACGAGCAGTACTTC
TRBJ1-3 | NA | NA | TRBV11-2 | CASSLNRDTIYF | TGTGCCAGCAGCTTAAATCGCGACACCATATATTTT
TRBJ1-4 | NA | NA | TRBV28 | CASLRAPGEKLFF | TGTGCCAGTCTGAGGGCGCCAGGTGAAAAACTGTTTTTT
TRBJ1-1 | NA | NA | TRBV28 | CASSFPYTEAFF | TGTGCCAGCAGTTTCCCTTACACTGAAGCTTTCTTT
TRBJ1-5 | NA | NA | TRBV6-4 | CASRPGHSNQPQHF | TGTGCCAGCAGACCCGGACATAGCAATCAGCCCCAGCATTTT
TRBJ1-5 | NA | NA | TRBV21-1 | CASTSRTGKEPQHF | TGTGCCAGCACCTCACGGACAGGGAAGGAGCCCCAGCATTTT
TRBJ2-1 | NA | TRBD2 | TRBV27 | CASTSRPTSGTAYEQFF | TGTGCCAGCACCTCGAGGCCAACTAGCGGGACGGCTTATGAGCAGTTCTTC
TRBJ1-5 | few | NA | TRBV5-5 | CASSLERQTGQPQHF | TGTGCCAGCAGCTTGGAACGACAGACAGGTCAGCCCCAGCATTTT
TRBJ1-5 | NA | NA | TRBV6-1 | CASSEAGGNHQPQHF | TGTGCCAGCAGTGAAGCAGGAGGCAACCATCAGCCCCAGCATTTT
TRBJ2-1 | few | NA | TRBV6-5 | CASSYNRGPGYEQFF | TGTGCCAGCAGTTATAACCGAGGGCCCGGTTATGAGCAGTTCTTC
TRBJ2-1 | medium-sized | TRBD2 | TRBV9 | CASSGTSGRTNEQFF | TGTGCCAGCAGCGGAACTAGCGGGAGGACTAATGAGCAGTTCTTC
TRBJ1-2 | NA | NA | TRBV5-1 | CASSLEGAFGYTF | TGCGCCAGCAGCTTGGAAGGGGCGTTTGGCTACACCTTC
TRBJ1-1 | NA | TRBD1 | TRBV28 | CASSFHEGTGATEAFF | TGTGCCAGCAGTTTTCACGAGGGGACAGGGGCAACTGAAGCTTTCTTT
TRBJ1-3 | NA | NA | TRBV2 | CASRSRAGNTIYF | TGTGCCAGCAGGTCGAGGGCGGGAAACACCATATATTTT
TRBJ2-5 | NA | TRBD2 | TRBV6-6 | CASRQDGSGGETQYF | TGTGCCAGCAGGCAAGACGGGTCCGGGGGGGAGACCCAGTACTTC
TRBJ2-7 | once | NA | TRBV28 | CASSLIQGSHEQYF | TGTGCCAGCAGTTTAATCCAGGGGTCCCACGAGCAGTACTTC
TRBJ2-3 | once | NA | TRBV30 | CAWSVGGPTDTQYF | TGTGCCTGGAGTGTAGGCGGCCCCACAGATACGCAGTATTTT